The count of the clone carrying this T cell receptor beta chain is one. Its antigen is not identified. The junction shows a germline mismatch at one end, possibly a read error. The sample originates from a study of post-analysis software for immune sequencing data. Overall study results and limits: Controls showed lower frequencies than patients for five TRBV segments, and TRBV5-6, TRBV5-1 and TRBV20-1 were among these.

Looked up from germline, CDR1 is SGHRS and CDR2 is YFSETQ. The CDR3 covers 15 residues. Unique molecular identifiers featured in each of the TCR beta cDNA libraries. TCRdb fed the PCR reads into MiXCR, producing one record per CDR3 protein. The data hold a few hundred thousand distinct CDR3 sequences, with 45% observed a single time. Sequencing used blood. The origin of this receptor is a girl aged 10-17 years with multiple sclerosis. The rearrangement joins TRBV5-1 to TRBJ2-6; 7 bases are a match to TRBD2. Here the CDR3 DNA reads TGCGCCAGCAGCTCGACGACGGGGGGAGCCAACGTCCGGACTTTC. It specifies CASSSTTGGANVRTF.